Described below is a single T cell receptor beta chain sequence and its context. The germline CDR1 and CDR2 sequences are LNHDA and SQIVND (reference sequence). The CDR3 sequence is 15 residues long. Trimming pared 3 bases from V and 2 bases from J, leaving 11 bases between. The sample is drawn from a study of control samples from healthy donors and cancer patients. Assay: immunoSEQ multiplex PCR; the TCRdb copy retains only in-frame clones and omits some. There are 120,000 or so clones in the sample; roughly 87% occur only once, and more than 1.5% lies in the top ten. Material for sequencing was blood. The receptor was isolated from a man aged 18 to 30 in good health. The chain recombines TRBV19 with TRBJ2-1; D unresolved. CDR3: CASSMGGPTYNEQFF. CDR3 DNA: TGTGCCAGTAGTATGGGCGGACCTACCTACAATGAGCAGTTCTTC.